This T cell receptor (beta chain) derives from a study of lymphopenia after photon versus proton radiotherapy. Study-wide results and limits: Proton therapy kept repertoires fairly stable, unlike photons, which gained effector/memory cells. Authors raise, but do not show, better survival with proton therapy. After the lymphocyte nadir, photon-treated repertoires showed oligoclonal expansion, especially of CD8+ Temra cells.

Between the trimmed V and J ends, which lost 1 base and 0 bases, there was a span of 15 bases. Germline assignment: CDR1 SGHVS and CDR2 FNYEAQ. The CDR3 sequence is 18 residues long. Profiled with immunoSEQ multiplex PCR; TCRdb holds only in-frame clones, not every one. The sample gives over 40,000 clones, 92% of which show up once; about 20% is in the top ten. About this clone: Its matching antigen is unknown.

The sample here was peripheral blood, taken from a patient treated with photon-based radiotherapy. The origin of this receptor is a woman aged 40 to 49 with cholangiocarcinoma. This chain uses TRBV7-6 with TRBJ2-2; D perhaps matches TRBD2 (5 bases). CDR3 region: CASSLEVPGMTNTGELFF. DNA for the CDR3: TGTGCCAGCAGCTTAGAAGTCCCGGGGATGACGAACACCGGGGAGCTGTTTTTT.